These 25 T cell receptor beta chains were sequenced from one sample in a study of blood T cell repertoires in COVID-19. The data were produced by immunoSEQ multiplex PCR, yet TCRdb's version contains in-frame clones alone and is incomplete. Among 120,000 or so clones listed, approximately 86% were seen once. Sequencing was done on a sample of peripheral blood. These receptors came from a human donor in a cohort sampled during active COVID-19.

This clone was seen only a few times. The chain carries TRBV5-1 and TRBJ1-2, with TRBD1 as a possible D gene (5 bases). Germline V gene lookup returns CDR1 SGHRS and CDR2 YFSETQ. The CDR3 has 14 residues. V was cut by 2 bases and J by 3 bases, with 11 bases left in between. CDR3 protein: CASSLDDRHYGYTF. The CDR3 DNA reads TGCGCCAGCAGCTTAGACGACAGACACTATGGCTACACCTTC.

V gene TRBV7-2 combines with J gene TRBJ2-7, with 11 bases fitting TRBD1. The ends lost 4 bases at V and 6 bases at J; junction bases unmatched: 8. Germline CDR1 is SGHTA and CDR2 is FQGNSA. CDR3 length equals 15 residues. The CDR3 protein is CASSWRTGGFAEQYF. CDR3 DNA sequence: TGTGCCAGCAGCTGGCGGACAGGGGGCTTTGCCGAGCAGTACTTC.

This chain connects TRBV7-3 to TRBJ2-7; TRBD1 agrees at 8 bases. J was trimmed by 6 bases and V by 3 bases; bases with no gene match: 10. This CDR3 comprises 15 residues. Germline-derived CDR1 and CDR2 are SGHTA and FQGTGA. CDR3 protein: CASSFSSMDRVEQYF. The CDR3 DNA sequence: TGTGCCAGCAGCTTCTCCTCAATGGACAGGGTCGAGCAGTACTTC. Drawing the rest from reference TRBV7-3 and TRBJ2-7, the complete variable domain is GAGVSQTPSNKVTEKGKYVELRCDPISGHTALYWYRQSLGQGPEFLIYFQGTGAADDSGLPNDRFFAVRPEGSVSTLKIQRTERGDSAVYLCASSFSSMDRVEQYFGPGTRLTVT.

The chain carries TRBV3-1 (or the pseudogene TRBV3-2) and TRBJ2-5; 14 bases match TRBD2. With V trimmed by 4 bases and J by 5 bases, 6 bases remained unmatched. The CDR3 spans 16 residues. The germline V gene encodes CDR1 LGHDT and CDR2 YNNKEL (reference sequence). In DNA, the CDR3 is TGTGCCAGCAGCCGGACTAGCGGGGGGCCGGGGGAGACCCAGTACTTC. Amino acid sequence: CASSRTSGGPGETQYF.

This sequence joins TRBV28 and TRBJ1-1, with D maybe TRBD1 (6 bases). V was shortened by 7 bases and J by 4 bases, with 19 bases between the two germline ends. From germline, CDR1 is MDHEN and CDR2 SYDVKM. The CDR3 is 15 residues long. CDR3 amino acids: CASKTPTGQSTEAFF. CDR3 DNA: TGTGCCAGCAAGACCCCGACAGGCCAGTCCACTGAAGCTTTCTTT.

The genes are TRBV11-2 and TRBJ1-5, with D unclear. CDR3 length: 15 amino acids. Looked up from germline, CDR1 is SGHAT and CDR2 is FQNNGV. With 0 bases removed from V and 1 base from J, the gap between germline ends came to 7 bases. DNA for the CDR3: TGTGCCAGCAGCTTAGATGGCTCCAGCAATCAGCCCCAGCATTTT. The encoded protein is CASSLDGSSNQPQHF. The full variable domain, in which reference TRBV11-2 and TRBJ1-5 provide the parts outside the CDR3, is EAGVAQSPRYKIIEKRQSVAFWCNPISGHATLYWYQQILGQGPKLLIQFQNNGVVDDSQLPKDRFSAERLKGVDSTLKIQPAKLEDSAVYLCASSLDGSSNQPQHFGDGTRLSIL.

The V gene is TRBV19, the J gene TRBJ1-2; 8 bases agree with TRBD1. J gave up 8 bases and V 5 bases, and 10 bases lay outside the gene matches. Germline CDR1 LNHDA, CDR2 SQIVND (reference sequence). This CDR3 contains 14 residues. The CDR3 here is CASSEQAGGVGYTF. The CDR3 region has the DNA TGTGCCAGTAGTGAACAGGCAGGGGGCGTCGGCTACACCTTC.

This clone came up many times. The chain uses TRBV10-2 and TRBJ1-2; D is uncertain. V was pared by 4 bases and J by 3 bases, with 3 bases between. The CDR3 covers 11 residues. Germline lookup yields CDR1 WSHSY and CDR2 SAAADI. CDR3 residues: CASSADYGYTF. The CDR3 nucleotides read TGCGCCAGCAGTGCCGACTATGGCTACACCTTC.

V is TRBV5-8 and J is TRBJ2-7, with a tentative D call TRBD2 (5 bases). The CDR3 consists of 13 residues. Germline CDR1 is SGHTS and CDR2 is YDEGEE. Trimming stripped 4 bases from V and 4 bases from J, with 12 bases between. The CDR3 region is CASSPPGGYEQYF. Written as DNA, the CDR3 is TGTGCCAGCAGCCCGCCCGGCGGGTACGAGCAGTACTTC.

The rearrangement joins TRBV7-2 to TRBJ1-4, with D perhaps matching TRBD1 (5 bases). Germline values: CDR1 SGHTA, CDR2 FQGNSA. Trimming took off 5 bases at V and 10 bases at J, with 14 bases between the two ends. This CDR3 region has 13 residues. The CDR3 protein is CASSLTGEGKLFF. For the CDR3, the DNA is TGTGCCAGCAGCCTCACGGGGGAGGGAAAACTGTTTTTT.

The gene calls are TRBV3-1 (or the pseudogene TRBV3-2) and TRBJ1-6; D may be TRBD1 (6 bases). The germline CDR1 and CDR2 sequences are LGHDT and YNNKEL (reference sequence). The V end lost 3 bases, the J end lost 6 bases, and 18 bases lay between the germline ends. The length of the CDR3 is 17 residues. The CDR3 DNA sequence: TGTGCCAGCAGCCACCTCACAGGGCGAAGGGGTAATTCACCCCTCCACTTT. This gives the protein CASSHLTGRRGNSPLHF.

This chain connects TRBV5-4 to TRBJ2-1; D might be TRBD2 (6 bases). Germline V lookup: CDR1 SGHNT, CDR2 YYREEE (reference sequence). The CDR3 is 14 residues long. Trimming removed 2 bases at V and 8 bases at J, with 14 bases between. The CDR3 protein is CASSLPGGEHEQFF. For the CDR3, the DNA is TGTGCCAGCAGCTTACCCGGGGGAGAACATGAGCAGTTCTTC.

The J gene is TRBJ2-2, the V gene TRBV19; 11 positions match TRBD2. Trimming removed 6 bases from V and 0 bases from J; junction bases left unmatched: 6. The germline gives CDR1 LNHDA, CDR2 SQIVND (reference sequence). This CDR3 is built from 17 residues. CDR3 sequence (DNA): TGTGCCAGTAGGAAACTAGCGGGAGCGACGAACACCGGGGAGCTGTTTTTT. Translating it yields CASRKLAGATNTGELFF.

The chain is built from TRBV7-6 and TRBJ2-1; D remains unclear. The CDR3 is 12 amino acids. V lost 1 base to trimming and J lost 8 bases, with 6 bases between them. Germline loops: CDR1 SGHVS, CDR2 FNYEAQ. The CDR3 DNA is TGTGCCAGCAGCTTAGGTAGATATGAGCAGTTCTTC. Translated, it gives CASSLGRYEQFF.

This clone was observed once. The chain links TRBV6-4 to TRBJ2-1, with D unclear. The CDR3 extends over 11 amino acids. V shed 10 bases and J shed 5 bases, with 9 bases lying between them. Germline CDR1 MRHNA, CDR2 SNTAGT. The CDR3 nucleotides read TGTGCCACCCACCGGGACAATGAGCAGTTCTTC. It is translated as CATHRDNEQFF.

This rearrangement joins TRBV12-5 to TRBJ1-1, with D unresolved. V was pared by 3 bases and J by 6 bases, with 14 bases between. The length of the CDR3 is 14 residues. CDR1 LGHNT and CDR2 FRNRAP come from the germline V gene. The CDR3 sequence is CASGFPSRTSEAFF. In DNA form, the CDR3 reads TGTGCTAGTGGTTTCCCCTCACGAACATCTGAAGCTTTCTTT.

CDR3 sequence: CASTAGGSETQYF. CDR3 bases: TGTGCCAGCACAGCGGGGGGGAGTGAGACCCAGTACTTC. V and J are TRBV2 and TRBJ2-5; TRBD2 agrees at 10 bases. The length of the CDR3 is 13 residues. CDR1 and CDR2 from the germline V gene are SNHLY and FYNNEI. The V and J ends lost 7 bases and 5 bases, in that order; junction bases with no gene match: 4. The full variable domain, completed using reference TRBV2 and TRBJ2-5, is EPEVTQTPSHQVTQMGQEVILRCVPISNHLYFYWYRQILGQKVEFLVSFYNNEISEKSEIFDDQFSVERPDGSNFTLKIRSTKLEDSAMYFCASTAGGSETQYFGPGTRLLVL.

In this sample, this clone turned up once. The genes are TRBV6-5 and TRBJ1-2; 7 bases line up with TRBD1. CDR1 is MNHEY and CDR2 is SVGAGI in the germline V gene. The CDR3 spans 14 residues. Germline trimming cut 2 bases from V and 2 bases from J; bases unmatched to any gene: 2. The chain's CDR3 is CASSYKGQNYGYTF. In nucleotides, the CDR3 is TGTGCCAGCAGTTACAAGGGACAGAACTATGGCTACACCTTC.

The rearrangement joins TRBV7-6 to TRBJ2-3; D uncertain. V was shortened by 1 base and J by 1 base, with 12 bases between the two germline ends. Germline assignment: CDR1 SGHVS and CDR2 FNYEAQ. This CDR3 spans 16 amino acids. The CDR3 DNA is TGTGCCAGCAGCTTAGTAGGTGCTCGGGGCACAGATACGCAGTATTTT. Translated: CASSLVGARGTDTQYF.

The chain combines TRBV30 with TRBJ2-3; 11 bases line up with TRBD2. In germline, CDR1 is GTSNPN, CDR2 SVGIG (reference sequence). This CDR3 has 16 amino acids. With V trimmed by 2 bases and J by 3 bases, 7 bases remained unmatched. CDR3 in DNA: TGTGCCTGGAGTATAACTAGCGGGGGAAGTACAGATACGCAGTATTTT. Its translation: CAWSITSGGSTDTQYF.

This sequence joins TRBV27 and TRBJ2-5; 10 bases map to TRBD2. V lost 4 bases and J lost 2; bases outside the gene matches: 10. This CDR3 region has 17 residues. In germline, CDR1 is MNHEY, CDR2 SMNVEV (reference sequence). In DNA, the CDR3 is TGTGCCAGCAGTTCAATGTGGGAACTAGCGGGACAAGAGACCCAGTACTTC. It specifies CASSSMWELAGQETQYF.

The chain links TRBV19 to TRBJ1-4; 8 bases are a match to TRBD1. Losses at the gene ends were 8 bases for V and 4 bases for J; bases not matched to a gene: 3. The CDR3 is 13 residues long. Germline assignment: CDR1 LNHDA and CDR2 SQIVND (reference sequence). CDR3 protein: CASGTGFNEKLFF. The CDR3 nucleotides read TGTGCCAGTGGGACAGGCTTTAATGAAAAACTGTTTTTT.

This clone occurred a few times. J is TRBJ1-1 and V is TRBV5-1; no firm D call. The CDR3 totals 13 residues. The V and J ends lost 3 bases and 1 base respectively, with 7 bases between them. The germline gives CDR1 SGHRS, CDR2 YFSETQ. CDR3 loop: CASSYNRNTEAFF. The CDR3 coding sequence is TGCGCCAGCAGCTACAACAGGAACACTGAAGCTTTCTTT.

The chain carries TRBV19 and TRBJ2-7, with TRBD1 identical over 8 bases. Trimming at V came to 5 bases and at J to 2 bases, leaving 8 bases not matched to a gene. The CDR3 has 15 residues. Germline V lookup: CDR1 LNHDA, CDR2 SQIVND (reference sequence). CDR3 amino acids: CASSPETGDTYEQYF. As DNA, the CDR3 is TGTGCCAGTAGTCCCGAGACAGGGGACACCTACGAGCAGTACTTC.

The rearrangement uses TRBV18 and TRBJ2-1; 10 bases are shared with TRBD2. J lost 0 bases, V lost 1 base, and 3 bases had no gene match. The germline gives CDR1 KGHSH, CDR2 LQKENI. The CDR3 has 17 amino acids. The CDR3, as DNA: TGTGCCAGCTCACCACGACTAGCGGGCGACTCCTACAATGAGCAGTTCTTC. Amino acid sequence: CASSPRLAGDSYNEQFF.